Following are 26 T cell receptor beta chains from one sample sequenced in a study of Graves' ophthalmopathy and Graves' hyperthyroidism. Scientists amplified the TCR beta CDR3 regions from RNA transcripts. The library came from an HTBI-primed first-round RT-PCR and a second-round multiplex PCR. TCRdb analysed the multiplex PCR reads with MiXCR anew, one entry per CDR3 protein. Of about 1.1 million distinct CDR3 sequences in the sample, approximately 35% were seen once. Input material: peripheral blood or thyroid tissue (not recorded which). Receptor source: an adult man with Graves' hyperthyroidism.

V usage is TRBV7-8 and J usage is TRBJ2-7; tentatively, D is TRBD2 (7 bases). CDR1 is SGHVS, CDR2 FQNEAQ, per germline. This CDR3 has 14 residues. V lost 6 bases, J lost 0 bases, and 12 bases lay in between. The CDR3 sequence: CASSYAGASYEQYF. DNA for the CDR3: TGTGCCAGCAGTTACGCGGGGGCCTCCTACGAGCAGTACTTC.

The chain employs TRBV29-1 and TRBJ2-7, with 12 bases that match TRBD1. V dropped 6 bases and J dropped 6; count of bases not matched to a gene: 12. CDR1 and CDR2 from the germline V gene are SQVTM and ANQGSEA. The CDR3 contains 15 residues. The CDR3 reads CSVADPGQGAGEQYF. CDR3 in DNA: TGCAGCGTGGCGGATCCGGGACAGGGGGCCGGCGAGCAGTACTTC.

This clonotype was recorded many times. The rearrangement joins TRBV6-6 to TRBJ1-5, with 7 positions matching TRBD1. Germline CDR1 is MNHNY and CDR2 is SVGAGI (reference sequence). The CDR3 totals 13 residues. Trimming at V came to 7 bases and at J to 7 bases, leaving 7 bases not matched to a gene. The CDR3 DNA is TGTGCCAGCAACCCGACAGGGTGGCAGCCCCAGCATTTT. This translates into CASNPTGWQPQHF.

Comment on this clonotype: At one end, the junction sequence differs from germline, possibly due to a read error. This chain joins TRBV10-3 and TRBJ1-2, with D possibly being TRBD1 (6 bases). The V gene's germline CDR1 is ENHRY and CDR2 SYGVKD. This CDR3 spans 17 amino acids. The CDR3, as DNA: TGTGCCAGCAGTCCCGTGTCCACGGGGGCGCGGATCTATGGCTACACCTTC. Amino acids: CASSPVSTGARIYGYTF.

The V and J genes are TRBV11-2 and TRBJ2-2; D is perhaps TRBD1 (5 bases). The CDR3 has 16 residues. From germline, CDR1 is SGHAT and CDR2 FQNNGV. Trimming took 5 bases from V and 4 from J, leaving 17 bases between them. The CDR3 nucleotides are TGTGCCAGCAGCCCATTGGCAGGGAAAACCACCGGGGAGCTGTTTTTT. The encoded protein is CASSPLAGKTTGELFF.

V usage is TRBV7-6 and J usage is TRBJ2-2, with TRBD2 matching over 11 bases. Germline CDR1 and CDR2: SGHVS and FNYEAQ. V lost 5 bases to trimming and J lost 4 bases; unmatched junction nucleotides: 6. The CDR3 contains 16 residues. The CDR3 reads CASSQELAGVTGELFF. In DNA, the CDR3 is TGTGCCAGCAGCCAAGAACTAGCGGGAGTCACCGGGGAGCTGTTTTTT. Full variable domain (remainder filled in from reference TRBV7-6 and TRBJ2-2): GAGVSQSPRYKVTKRGQDVALRCDPISGHVSLYWYRQALGQGPEFLTYFNYEAQQDKSGLPNDRFSAERPEGSISTLTIQRTEQRDSAMYRCASSQELAGVTGELFFGEGSRLTVL.

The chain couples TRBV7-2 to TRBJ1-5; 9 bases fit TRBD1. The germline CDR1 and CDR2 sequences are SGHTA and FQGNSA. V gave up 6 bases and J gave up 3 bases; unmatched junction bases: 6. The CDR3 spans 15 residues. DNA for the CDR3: TGTGCCAGCAGTAAGGACAGGGGTCCCAATCAGCCCCAGCATTTT. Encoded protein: CASSKDRGPNQPQHF.

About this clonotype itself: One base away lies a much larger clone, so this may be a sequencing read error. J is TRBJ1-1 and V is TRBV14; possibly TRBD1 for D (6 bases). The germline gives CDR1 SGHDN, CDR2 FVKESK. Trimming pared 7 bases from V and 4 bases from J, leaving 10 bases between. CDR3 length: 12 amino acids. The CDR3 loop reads CASKGGRTEAFF. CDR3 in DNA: TGTGCCAGCAAGGGGGGGCGCACTGAAGCTTTCTTT.

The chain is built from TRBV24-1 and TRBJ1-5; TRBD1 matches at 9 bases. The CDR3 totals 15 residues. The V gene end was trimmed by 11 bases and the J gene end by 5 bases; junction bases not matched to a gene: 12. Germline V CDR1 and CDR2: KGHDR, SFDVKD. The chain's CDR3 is CASTSPGQGDQPQHF. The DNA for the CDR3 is TGTGCCAGCACCTCCCCGGGACAGGGCGATCAGCCCCAGCATTTT.

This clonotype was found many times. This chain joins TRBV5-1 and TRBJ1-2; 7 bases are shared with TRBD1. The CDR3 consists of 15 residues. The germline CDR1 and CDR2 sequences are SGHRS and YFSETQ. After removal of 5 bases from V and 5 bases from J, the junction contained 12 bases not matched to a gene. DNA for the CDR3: TGCGCCAGCAGTGATAAGGACAGGACCCGTTATGGCTACACCTTC. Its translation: CASSDKDRTRYGYTF.

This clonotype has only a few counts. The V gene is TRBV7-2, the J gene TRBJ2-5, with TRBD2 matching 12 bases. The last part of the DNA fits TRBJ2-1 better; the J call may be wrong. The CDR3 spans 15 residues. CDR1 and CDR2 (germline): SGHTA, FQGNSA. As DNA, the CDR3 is TGTGCCAGCAGCCCAACTAGCGGGAGGTTCGGTGAGCAGTTCTTC. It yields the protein CASSPTSGRFGEQFF.

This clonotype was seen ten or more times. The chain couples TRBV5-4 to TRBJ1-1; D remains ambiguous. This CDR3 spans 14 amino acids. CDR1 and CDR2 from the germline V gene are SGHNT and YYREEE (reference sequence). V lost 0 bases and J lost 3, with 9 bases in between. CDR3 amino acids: CASSLGGWDTEAFF. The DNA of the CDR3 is TGTGCCAGCAGCTTGGGCGGTTGGGACACTGAAGCTTTCTTT.

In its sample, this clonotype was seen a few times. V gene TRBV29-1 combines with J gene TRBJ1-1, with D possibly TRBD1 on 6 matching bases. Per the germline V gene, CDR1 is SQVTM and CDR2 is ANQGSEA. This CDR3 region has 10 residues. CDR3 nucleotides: TGCAGTTTAGGGGGGACTGAAGCTTTCTTT. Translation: CSLGGTEAFF.

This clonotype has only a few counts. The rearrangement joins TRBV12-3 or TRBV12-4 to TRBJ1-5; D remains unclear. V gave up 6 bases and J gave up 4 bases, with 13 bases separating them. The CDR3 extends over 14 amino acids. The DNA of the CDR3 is TGTGCCAGCAGGTGGGAAGGGCGGAATCAGCCCCAGCATTTT. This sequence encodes CASRWEGRNQPQHF.

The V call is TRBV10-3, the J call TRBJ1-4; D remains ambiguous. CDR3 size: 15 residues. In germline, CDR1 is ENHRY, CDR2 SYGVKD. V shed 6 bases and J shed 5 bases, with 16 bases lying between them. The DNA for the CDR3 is TGTGCCATCAGCGACTCAGGTAGCTTAAATGAAAAACTGTTTTTT. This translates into CAISDSGSLNEKLFF.

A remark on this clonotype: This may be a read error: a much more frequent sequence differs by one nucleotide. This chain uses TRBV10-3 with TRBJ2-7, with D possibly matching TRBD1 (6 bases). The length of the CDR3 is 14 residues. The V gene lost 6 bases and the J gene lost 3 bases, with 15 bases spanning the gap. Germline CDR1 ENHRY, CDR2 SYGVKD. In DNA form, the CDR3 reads TGTGCCATCAGCATTACTCGGGACAACTACGAGCAGTACTTC. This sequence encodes CAISITRDNYEQYF.

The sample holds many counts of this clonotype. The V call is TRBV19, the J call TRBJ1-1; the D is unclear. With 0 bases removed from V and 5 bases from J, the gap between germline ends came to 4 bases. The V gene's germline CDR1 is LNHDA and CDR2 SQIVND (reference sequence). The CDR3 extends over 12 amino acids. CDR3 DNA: TGTGCCAGTAGTATAGACCTGACTGAAGCTTTCTTT. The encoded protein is CASSIDLTEAFF. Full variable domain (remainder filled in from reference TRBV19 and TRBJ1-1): DGGITQSPKYLFRKEGQNVTLSCEQNLNHDAMYWYRQDPGQGLRLIYYSQIVNDFQKGDIAEGYSVSREKKESFPLTVTSAQKNPTAFYLCASSIDLTEAFFGQGTRLTVV.

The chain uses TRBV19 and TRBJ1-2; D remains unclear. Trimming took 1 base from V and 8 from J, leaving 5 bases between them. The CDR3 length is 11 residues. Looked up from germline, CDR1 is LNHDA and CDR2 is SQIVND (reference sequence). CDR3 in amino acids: CASSIGQGYTF. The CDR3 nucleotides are TGTGCCAGTAGTATAGGCCAGGGCTACACCTTC.

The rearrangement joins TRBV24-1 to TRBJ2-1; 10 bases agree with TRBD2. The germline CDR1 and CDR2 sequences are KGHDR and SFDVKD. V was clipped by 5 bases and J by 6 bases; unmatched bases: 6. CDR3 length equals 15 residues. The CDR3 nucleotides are TGTGCCACCAGTGGAAGCGGGGGGGCGACCAATGAGCAGTTCTTC. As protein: CATSGSGGATNEQFF.

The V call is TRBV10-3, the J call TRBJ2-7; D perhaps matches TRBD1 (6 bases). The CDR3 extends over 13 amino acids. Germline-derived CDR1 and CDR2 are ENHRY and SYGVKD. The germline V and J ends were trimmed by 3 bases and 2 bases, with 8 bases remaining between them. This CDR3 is CAISEQGTYEQYF. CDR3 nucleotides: TGTGCCATCAGTGAACAGGGCACCTACGAGCAGTACTTC.

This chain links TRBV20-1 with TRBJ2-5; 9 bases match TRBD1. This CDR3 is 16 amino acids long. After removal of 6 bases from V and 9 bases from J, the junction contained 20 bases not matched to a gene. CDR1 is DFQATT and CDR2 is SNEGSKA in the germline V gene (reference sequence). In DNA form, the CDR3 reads TGCAGTGCGCATTCAGGACAGGGGTTGACCGGGGCGTCCCAGTACTTC. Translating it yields CSAHSGQGLTGASQYF.

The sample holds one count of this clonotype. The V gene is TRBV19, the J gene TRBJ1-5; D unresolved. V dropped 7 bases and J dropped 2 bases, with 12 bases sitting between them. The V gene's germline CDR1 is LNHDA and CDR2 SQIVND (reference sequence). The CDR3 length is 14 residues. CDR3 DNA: TGTGCCAGTAACCCCAATATGGGCAATCAGCCCCAGCATTTT. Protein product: CASNPNMGNQPQHF.

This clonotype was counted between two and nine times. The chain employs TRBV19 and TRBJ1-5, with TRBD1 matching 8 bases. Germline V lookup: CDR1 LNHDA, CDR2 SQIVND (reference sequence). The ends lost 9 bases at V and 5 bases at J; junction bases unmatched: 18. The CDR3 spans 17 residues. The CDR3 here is CASASPTGAFGYQPQHF. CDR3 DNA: TGTGCCAGCGCCTCCCCGACAGGGGCCTTCGGTTATCAGCCCCAGCATTTT.

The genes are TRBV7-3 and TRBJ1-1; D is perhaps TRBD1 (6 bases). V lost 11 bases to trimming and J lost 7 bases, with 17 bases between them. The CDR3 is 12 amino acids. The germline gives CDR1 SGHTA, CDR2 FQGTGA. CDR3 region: CAWGTLINEAFF. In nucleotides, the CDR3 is TGTGCCTGGGGGACACTGATAAATGAAGCTTTCTTT. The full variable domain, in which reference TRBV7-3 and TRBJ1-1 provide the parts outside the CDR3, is GAGVSQTPSNKVTEKGKYVELRCDPISGHTALYWYRQSLGQGPEFLIYFQGTGAADDSGLPNDRFFAVRPEGSVSTLKIQRTERGDSAVYLCAWGTLINEAFFGQGTRLTVV.

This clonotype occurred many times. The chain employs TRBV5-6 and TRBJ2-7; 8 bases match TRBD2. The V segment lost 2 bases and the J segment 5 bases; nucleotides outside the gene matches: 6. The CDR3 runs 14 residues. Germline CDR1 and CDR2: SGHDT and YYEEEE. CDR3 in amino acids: CASSFRLALDEQYF. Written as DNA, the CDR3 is TGTGCCAGCAGCTTCCGACTAGCGCTCGACGAGCAGTACTTC.

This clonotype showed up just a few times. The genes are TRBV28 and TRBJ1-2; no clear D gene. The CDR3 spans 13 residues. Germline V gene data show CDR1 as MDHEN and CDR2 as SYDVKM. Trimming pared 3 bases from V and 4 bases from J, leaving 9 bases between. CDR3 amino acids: CASSLEFVYGYTF. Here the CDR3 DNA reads TGTGCCAGCAGTTTGGAGTTCGTCTATGGCTACACCTTC.